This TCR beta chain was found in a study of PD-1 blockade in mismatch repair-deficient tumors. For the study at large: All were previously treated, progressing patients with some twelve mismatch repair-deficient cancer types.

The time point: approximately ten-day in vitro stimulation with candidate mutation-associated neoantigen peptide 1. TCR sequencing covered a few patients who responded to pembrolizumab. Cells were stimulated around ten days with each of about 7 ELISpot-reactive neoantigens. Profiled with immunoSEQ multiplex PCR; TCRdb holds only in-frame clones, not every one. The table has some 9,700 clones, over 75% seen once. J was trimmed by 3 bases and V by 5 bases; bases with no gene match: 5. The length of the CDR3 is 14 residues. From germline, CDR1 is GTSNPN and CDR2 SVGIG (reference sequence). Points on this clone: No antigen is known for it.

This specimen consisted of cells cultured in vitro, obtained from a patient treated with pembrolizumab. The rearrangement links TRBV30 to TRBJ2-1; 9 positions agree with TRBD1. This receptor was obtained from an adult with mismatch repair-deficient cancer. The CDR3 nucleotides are TGTGCCTGGGGAGGACAGGGGTTCTACAATGAGCAGTTCTTC. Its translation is CAWGGQGFYNEQFF.